This T cell receptor beta chain appears in the sequencing data of a study of blood T cell repertoires in COVID-19. Measured with immunoSEQ multiplex PCR; TCRdb has only the in-frame clones, and not every one. Of more than 300,000 clones listed, roughly 91% were seen once; the top ten hold roughly 1.2%. In assigning cohorts, the study relied on participant-reported clinical history. The specimen was PBMCs or T cells enriched from blood (not recorded which). The clonotype originates from a woman aged 18-35 years who had recovered from COVID-19.

The DNA for the CDR3 is TGTGCCAGCACCAGGACAGTCACCGGGGAGCTGTTTTTT. Amino acid sequence: CASTRTVTGELFF. J is TRBJ2-2 and V is TRBV5-6; possible D gene TRBD1, 6 bases. In germline, CDR1 is SGHDT, CDR2 YYEEEE. The V end lost 6 bases, the J end lost 4 bases, and 10 bases lay between the germline ends. The length of the CDR3 is 13 residues.